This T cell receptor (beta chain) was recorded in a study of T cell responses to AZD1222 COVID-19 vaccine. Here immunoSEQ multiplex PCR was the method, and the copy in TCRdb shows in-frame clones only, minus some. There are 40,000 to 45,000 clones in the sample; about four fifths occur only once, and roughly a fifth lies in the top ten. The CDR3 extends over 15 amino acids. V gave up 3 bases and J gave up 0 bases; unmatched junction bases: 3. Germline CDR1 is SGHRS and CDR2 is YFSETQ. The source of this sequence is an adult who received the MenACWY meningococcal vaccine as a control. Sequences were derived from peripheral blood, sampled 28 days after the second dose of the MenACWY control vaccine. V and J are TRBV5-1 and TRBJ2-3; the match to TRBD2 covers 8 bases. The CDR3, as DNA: TGCGCCAGCAGCTCACTAGCGGAGAGCACAGATACGCAGTATTTT. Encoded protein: CASSSLAESTDTQYF.